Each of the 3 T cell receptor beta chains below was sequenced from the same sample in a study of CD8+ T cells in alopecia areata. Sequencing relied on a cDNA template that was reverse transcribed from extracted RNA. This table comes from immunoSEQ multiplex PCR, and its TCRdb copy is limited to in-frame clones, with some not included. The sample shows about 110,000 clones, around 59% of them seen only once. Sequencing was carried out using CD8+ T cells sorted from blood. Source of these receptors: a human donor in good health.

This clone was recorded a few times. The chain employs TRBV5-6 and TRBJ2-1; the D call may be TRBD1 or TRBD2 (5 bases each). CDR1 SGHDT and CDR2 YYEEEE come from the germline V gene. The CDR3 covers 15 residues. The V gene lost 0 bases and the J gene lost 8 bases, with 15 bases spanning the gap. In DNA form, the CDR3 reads TGTGCCAGCAGCTTGGGAACTAGGGACGTAGATGAGCAGTTCTTC. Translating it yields CASSLGTRDVDEQFF. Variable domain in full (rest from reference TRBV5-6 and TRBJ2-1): DAGVTQSPTHLIKTRGQQVTLRCSPKSGHDTVSWYQQALGQGPQFIFQYYEEEERQRGNFPDRFSGHQFPNYSSELNVNALLLGDSALYLCASSLGTRDVDEQFFGPGTRLTVL.

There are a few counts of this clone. The CDR3: CASSDSPEPYEQYF. CDR3 DNA: TGTGCCAGCAGTGACTCTCCAGAGCCCTACGAGCAGTACTTC. The chain is built from TRBV6-1 and TRBJ2-7; no clear D. CDR1 is MNHNS, CDR2 SASEGT, per germline. This CDR3 has 14 residues. Trimming took off 3 bases at V and 2 bases at J, with 11 bases between the two ends.

CDR3 DNA: TGTGCCAGTAGCCTCTGGGACAGTATGGCCACAGATACGCAGTATTTT. Translating it yields CASSLWDSMATDTQYF. The V and J genes are TRBV19 and TRBJ2-3; 7 bases map to TRBD1. This CDR3 contains 16 residues. The germline gives CDR1 LNHDA, CDR2 SQIVND (reference sequence). J gave up 2 bases and V 6 bases, and 11 bases lay outside the gene matches.